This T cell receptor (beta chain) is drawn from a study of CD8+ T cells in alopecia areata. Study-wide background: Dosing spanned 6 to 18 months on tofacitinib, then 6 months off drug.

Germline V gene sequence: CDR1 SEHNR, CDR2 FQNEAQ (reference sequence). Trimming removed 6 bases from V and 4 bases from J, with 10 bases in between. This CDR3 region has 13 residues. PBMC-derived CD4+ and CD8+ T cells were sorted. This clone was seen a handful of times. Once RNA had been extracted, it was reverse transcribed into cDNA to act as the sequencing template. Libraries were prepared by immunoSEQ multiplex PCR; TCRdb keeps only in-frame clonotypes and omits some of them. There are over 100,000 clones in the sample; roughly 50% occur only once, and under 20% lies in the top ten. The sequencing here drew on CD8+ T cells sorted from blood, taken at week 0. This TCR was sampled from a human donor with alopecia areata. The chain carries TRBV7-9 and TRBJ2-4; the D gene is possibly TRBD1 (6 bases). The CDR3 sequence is CASSPDRKNIQYF. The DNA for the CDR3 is TGTGCCAGCAGTCCGGACAGAAAAAACATTCAGTACTTC. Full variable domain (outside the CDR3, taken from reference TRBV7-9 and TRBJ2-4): DTGVSQNPRHKITKRGQNVTFRCDPISEHNRLYWYRQTLGQGPEFLTYFQNEAQLEKSRLLSDRFSAERPKGSFSTLEIQRTEQGDSAMYLCASSPDRKNIQYFGAGTRLSVL.